This T cell receptor beta chain was retrieved from a study of chemoradiotherapy in HPV16-positive cancers. This clone was observed a handful of times. Its specificity is not known. Generated by immunoSEQ multiplex PCR, the TCRdb table keeps only in-frame clones and is missing some. The sample yields some 9,300 clones, about 84% seen once. Study-wide findings and caveats: Better recurrence-free survival went with HPV-responsive T-cell expansion in HPV16-positive patients. Candidate HPV-specific clones and E7-related TCR motifs grew in tumor during treatment. The functional HPV-specific definition rests on just a couple of HPV16-positive patients.

Over chemoradiotherapy, repertoires were sampled more than once. The sequencing used blood, collected from a patient who underwent chemoradiotherapy. The sequence came from a human donor with HPV-associated anogenital cancer.

The CDR3 DNA follows: TGTGCCAGTAGTAAGTATGCGGGACAGGGCTACAATCAGCCCCAGCATTTT. Protein sequence: CASSKYAGQGYNQPQHF. The genes are TRBV19 and TRBJ1-5; 9 bases match TRBD1. The ends lost 4 bases at V and 3 bases at J; junction bases unmatched: 10. The CDR3 length is 17 residues. Per germline, CDR1 LNHDA and CDR2 SQIVND (reference sequence).